This TCR beta chain comes out of a study of OX40 agonist ivuxolimab in advanced cancers. Trimming pared 1 base from V and 7 bases from J, leaving 14 bases between. This CDR3 contains 15 residues. Per the germline V gene, CDR1 is LNHDA and CDR2 is SQIVND (reference sequence). General observations from the study: Clonal expansion was seen in CD4+ and CD8+ blood T cells by week 6 at 0.1 to 3.0 mg/kg. CD8+ T cells showed, on average, more clonal expansion than CD4+ cells.

As regards this clone: Its specificity is not known.

Measured with immunoSEQ multiplex PCR; TCRdb has only the in-frame clones, and not every one. The sample yields about 130,000 clones, 90% seen once. Drawing of blood for sampling happened at baseline, at cycle 4 day 1, and at cycle 7 day 1. The clonotype originates from an adult with an advanced solid tumor such as melanoma, head and neck, liver or kidney cancer. The material was CD4+ or CD8+ T cells sorted from blood, obtained in a trial of the OX40 agonist ivuxolimab. The V call is TRBV19, the J call TRBJ1-5, with D perhaps matching TRBD1 (6 bases). The CDR3 loop reads CASSIGGQGQQPQHF. The CDR3 DNA is TGTGCCAGTAGTATAGGGGGGCAGGGGCAACAGCCCCAGCATTTT. Using reference TRBV19 and TRBJ1-5 for the parts outside the CDR3, the full variable domain is DGGITQSPKYLFRKEGQNVTLSCEQNLNHDAMYWYRQDPGQGLRLIYYSQIVNDFQKGDIAEGYSVSREKKESFPLTVTSAQKNPTAFYLCASSIGGQGQQPQHFGDGTRLSIL.